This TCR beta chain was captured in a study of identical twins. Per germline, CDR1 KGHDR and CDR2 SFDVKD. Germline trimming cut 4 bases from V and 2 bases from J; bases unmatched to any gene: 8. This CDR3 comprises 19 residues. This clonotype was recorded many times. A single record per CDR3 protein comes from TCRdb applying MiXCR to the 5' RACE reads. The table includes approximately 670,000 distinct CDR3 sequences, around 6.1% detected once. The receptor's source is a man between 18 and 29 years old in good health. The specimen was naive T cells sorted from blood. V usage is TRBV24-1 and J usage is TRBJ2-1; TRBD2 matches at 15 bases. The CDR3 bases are TGTGCCACCAGTGACCCAGGACTAGCGGGGGGGGATACCTACAATGAGCAGTTCTTC. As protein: CATSDPGLAGGDTYNEQFF.